Listed below are T cell receptor beta chains from one sample, sequenced in a study of blood T cell repertoires in COVID-19. Clones were read by immunoSEQ multiplex PCR, and TCRdb kept only the in-frame ones, dropping some. The sample shows about 180,000 clones, roughly 86% of them seen only once. Sequenced sample: peripheral blood. These receptors all come from a middle-aged man with active or convalescent COVID-19. Each CDR3 is given with its conserved first and last residue.

TRBV4-1,CASSQAGLRGAEQFF
TRBV7-2,CASNQGLAAYEQYF
TRBV6-6,CASSRSHSGATNEKLFF
TRBV5-1,CASSPTRSSYNEQFF
TRBV4-3,CASSQDWGAGVYRNEQFF
TRBV12-3/TRBV12-4,CASSVGQGGGYTF
TRBV3-1/TRBV3-2,CASRDSGGALDTQYF
TRBV6-1,CASSGGDSQAYNEQFF
TRBV6-5,CASSLQGQNGYTF
TRBV5-4,CASSPGTGGMNTEAFF
TRBV19,CASSMDRAAYEQYF
TRBV19,CASSTRQGAIHQPQHF
TRBV28,CASSSIFRQGRNTIYF
TRBV6-5,CASSYPGEGGQPQHF
TRBV11-2,CASSHGQPPVGEQYF
TRBV7-9,CASSHISTAYNSPLHF
TRBV10-2,CASSEGQGGSGELFF
TRBV6-5,CASKKGQHQETQYF
TRBV9,CASSASIIDSRTEAFF
TRBV7-2,CASSSTGNSNEKLFF
TRBV15,CATSPRASGADTQYF
TRBV6-1,CASSELGQGFNSPLHF
TRBV7-9,CASSADRYEQYF
TRBV19,CASSNRGTGNTEAFF
TRBV30,CAWRSQAEQFF
TRBV4-1,CASSQGPGSSYNEQFF
TRBV6-5,CASSSGLGPYNEQFF
TRBV19,CASSIGQPSNQPQHF
TRBV30,CAWSGVANSPLHF
TRBV7-9,CASTRSSYEQYF
TRBV27,CASSPGLAGVTGELFF
TRBV3-1/TRBV3-2,CASSQPGGWREKLFF
TRBV6-5,CASSPQQSYEQYF
TRBV6-5,CASSYRDRENSPLHF